This T cell receptor beta chain was retrieved from a study of blood T cells in healthy people across ages. A remark on this clonotype: Its cognate antigen is unknown. The junction differs from germline at one of its ends, possibly a read error.

Study findings and constraints: Naive CD4+ cell counts and diversity both ran higher in long-lived than in aged donors.

A second about 7 to 12 cycle PCR used barcoded and J-beta primers. Every cDNA was tagged by a template-switch adaptor with 12 random nucleotides. TCRdb called the 5' RACE reads again in MiXCR, with one record for every CDR3 protein. The data show around 1.7 million distinct CDR3 sequences, 28% seen once. The clonotype originates from a woman in her 30s in good health. Sequenced sample: blood.

CDR3 residues: CASAFESMVSPPHF. The CDR3 DNA reads TGTGCCTCAGCCTTCGAGTCCATGGTCTCACCCCCCCACTTT. The chain recombines TRBV7-2 with TRBJ1-6; D remains ambiguous. CDR1 SGHTA and CDR2 FQGNSA come from the germline V gene. The CDR3 totals 14 residues.